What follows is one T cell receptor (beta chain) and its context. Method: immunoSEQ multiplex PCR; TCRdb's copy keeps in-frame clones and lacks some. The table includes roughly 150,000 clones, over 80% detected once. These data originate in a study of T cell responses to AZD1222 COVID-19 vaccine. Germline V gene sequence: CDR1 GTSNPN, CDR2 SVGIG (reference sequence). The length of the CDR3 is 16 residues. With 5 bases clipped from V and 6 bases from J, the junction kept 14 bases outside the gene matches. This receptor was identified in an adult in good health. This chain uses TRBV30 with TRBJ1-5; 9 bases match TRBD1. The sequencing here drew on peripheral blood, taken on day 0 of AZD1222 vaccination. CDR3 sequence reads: CAWGAPGTGYGQPQHF. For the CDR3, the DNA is TGTGCCTGGGGGGCCCCCGGGACAGGGTACGGTCAGCCCCAGCATTTT.